Each of the 27 T cell receptor beta chains below was sequenced from the same sample in a study of read filtering for tumor transcriptome and immune sequencing. The library was built from about 370 ng RNA with molecular barcoded adaptors for alpha/delta and beta/gamma chains. TCRdb passed the reads through MiXCR, listing each CDR3 protein once. The profile shows 100,000 to 150,000 distinct CDR3 sequences, over 10% of them singletons. Material: a population of CD138-negative cells sorted from bone marrow. These receptor sequences come from a donor at least 40 years old with multiple myeloma.

This clonotype was found many times. The chain carries TRBV2 and TRBJ2-1; 7 bases match TRBD2. The V segment lost 7 bases and the J segment 5 bases; nucleotides outside the gene matches: 5. Germline lookup yields CDR1 SNHLY and CDR2 FYNNEI. The CDR3 covers 13 residues. Here the CDR3 DNA reads TGTGCCAGCAACCCGGGACTACACAATGAGCAGTTCTTC. Protein: CASNPGLHNEQFF.

Turning to this clonotype: This may stem from a read error, because a much larger clone lies one nucleotide away. This chain joins TRBV3-1 and TRBJ2-5, with no clear D. The ends were cut back, 7 bases at V and 5 bases at J, with 11 bases in the middle. The germline gives CDR1 LGHDT, CDR2 YNNKEL (reference sequence). This CDR3 comprises 12 residues. DNA of the CDR3: TGTGCCAGCACCCGCCTAGGGGAGACCCAGTACTTC. Translated, it gives CASTRLGETQYF.

A note on this clonotype: A much larger clone lies a single base off, so this may be a read error. This chain uses TRBV28 with TRBJ2-2, with 7 bases lining up with TRBD2. The junction had 9 bases not matched to a gene; V was cut back by 2 bases and J by 6 bases. CDR1 and CDR2 from the germline V gene are MDHEN and SYDVKM. CDR3 size: 16 residues. The CDR3 region has the DNA TGTGCCAGCAGTTTAGGAGGACTAGGTTTTGCCGGGGAGCTGTTTTTT. Its translation is CASSLGGLGFAGELFF.

This clonotype was observed a few times. With a much larger clone just one base away, this may be a read error. The chain joins TRBV19 to TRBJ2-1, with D possibly TRBD2 on 6 matching bases. Trimming removed 5 bases from V and 10 bases from J, with 15 bases in between. CDR1 and CDR2 from the germline V gene are LNHDA and SQIVND (reference sequence). This CDR3 spans 13 amino acids. CDR3 region: CASSGGPGKEQFF. CDR3 in DNA: TGTGCCAGTAGTGGAGGGCCCGGGAAGGAGCAGTTCTTC.

This clonotype has a count of ten or more. The chain is built from TRBV6-4 and TRBJ2-6; maybe TRBD2 (6 bases). Germline V lookup: CDR1 MRHNA, CDR2 SNTAGT. Trimming left V 6 bases short and J 0 bases short, with 15 bases between. CDR3 length: 17 amino acids. The CDR3 is CASSGGPSFSGANVLTF. The CDR3 bases are TGTGCCAGCAGCGGGGGTCCATCTTTCTCTGGGGCCAACGTCCTGACTTTC.

This clonotype was seen many times. This chain uses TRBV5-1 with TRBJ2-7; 10 bases agree with TRBD2. The CDR3 loop spans 15 amino acids. Per germline, CDR1 SGHRS and CDR2 YFSETQ. After removal of 0 bases from V and 7 bases from J, the junction contained 7 bases not matched to a gene. The CDR3 loop is CASSLEGLADGEQYF. In DNA, the CDR3 is TGCGCCAGCAGCTTGGAAGGACTAGCGGACGGGGAGCAGTACTTC.

This clonotype was counted a few times. The genes are TRBV24-1 and TRBJ1-2; 7 bases match TRBD1. The CDR3 runs 15 residues. J lost 4 bases, V lost 4 bases, and 8 bases had no gene match. Germline V CDR1 and CDR2: KGHDR, SFDVKD. CDR3: CATSDRGQEIYGYTF. The DNA of the CDR3 is TGTGCCACCAGTGACCGCGGACAGGAGATCTATGGCTACACCTTC.

This clonotype was recorded a few times. The chain combines TRBV4-3 with TRBJ2-7, with D uncertain. V was pared by 3 bases and J by 6 bases, with 12 bases between. Germline V gene lookup returns CDR1 LGHNA and CDR2 YSLEER. The CDR3 is made up of 13 amino acids. In nucleotides, the CDR3 is TGCGCCAGCAGCCAGTCCGGGTCCGTCGAGCAGTACTTC. It translates to CASSQSGSVEQYF.

This clonotype has a handful of counts. The chain employs TRBV24-1 and TRBJ2-3; D is possibly TRBD2 (6 bases). The CDR3 is 13 amino acids. CDR1 is KGHDR, CDR2 SFDVKD, per germline. Trimming took 9 bases from V and 0 from J, leaving 9 bases between them. This chain's CDR3 is CATGGSSTDTQYF. CDR3 nucleotide sequence: TGTGCCACCGGAGGGTCTAGCACAGATACGCAGTATTTT.

This clonotype was counted ten times or more. V is TRBV4-3 and J is TRBJ2-7; D may be TRBD2 (6 bases). Germline V gene lookup returns CDR1 LGHNA and CDR2 YSLEER. With 2 bases removed from V and 6 bases from J, the gap between germline ends came to 11 bases. The length of the CDR3 is 13 residues. The chain's CDR3 is CASSQNSGGEQYF. Here the CDR3 DNA reads TGCGCCAGCAGCCAAAATAGCGGCGGCGAGCAGTACTTC.

There are many counts of this clonotype. The rearrangement links TRBV18 to TRBJ2-3; 9 bases align to TRBD2. The CDR3 extends over 15 amino acids. V dropped 2 bases and J dropped 4; count of bases not matched to a gene: 4. Looked up from germline, CDR1 is KGHSH and CDR2 is LQKENI. The CDR3 spells CASSPMAGGADTQYF. For the CDR3, the DNA is TGTGCCAGCTCACCAATGGCGGGAGGGGCAGATACGCAGTATTTT.

The chain is built from TRBV12-3 or TRBV12-4 and TRBJ2-3, with a weak D call TRBD2 (6 bases). The CDR3 has 16 amino acids. Trimming pared 10 bases from V and 6 bases from J, leaving 26 bases between. CDR3 DNA: TGTGCCACGCGGAGGGTTTTAGGGGTGAGAGGGGATACGCAGTATTTT. This codes for CATRRVLGVRGDTQYF.

This clonotype was seen ten or more times. The chain is built from TRBV20-1 and TRBJ1-1, with a possible D match to TRBD1 (6 bases). Germline CDR1 and CDR2: DFQATT and SNEGSKA (reference sequence). Trimming removed 2 bases from V and 0 bases from J, with 13 bases in between. The CDR3 consists of 15 residues. The CDR3 is CSARPGAGVNTEAFF. In DNA form, the CDR3 reads TGCAGTGCTAGACCTGGAGCAGGGGTGAACACTGAAGCTTTCTTT.

The sample holds many counts of this clonotype. The chain links TRBV7-3 to TRBJ2-1; 8 bases line up with TRBD2. V lost 1 base to trimming and J lost 8 bases; unmatched junction nucleotides: 7. The CDR3 spans 15 residues. The germline V gene has CDR1 SGHTA and CDR2 FQGTGA. CDR3 bases: TGTGCCAGCAGCTTAAAGGCGGGAGGTGAACATGAGCAGTTCTTC. This translates into CASSLKAGGEHEQFF.

This clonotype showed up just a few times. This rearrangement joins TRBV19 to TRBJ2-7; the D gene is possibly TRBD1 (6 bases). The CDR3 totals 14 residues. V gave up 4 bases and J gave up 0 bases, with 10 bases separating them. Germline CDR1 reads LNHDA; CDR2 reads SQIVND (reference sequence). The CDR3 region is CASSTGASSYEQYF. In nucleotides, the CDR3 is TGTGCCAGTAGTACAGGGGCCAGCTCCTACGAGCAGTACTTC.

This clonotype was observed a handful of times. The chain couples TRBV24-1 to TRBJ1-5; D gene ambiguous. Germline-derived CDR1 and CDR2 are KGHDR and SFDVKD. CDR3 length: 16 amino acids. V lost 4 bases and J 4 bases, leaving 16 bases between the germline ends. As DNA, the CDR3 is TGTGCCACCAGTGAGCCGGAGGAGCGCCTTAATCAGCCCCAGCATTTT. Translation: CATSEPEERLNQPQHF.

A few counts support this clonotype. As DNA, the CDR3 is TGCGCCAGCAGCCGGGACAGGGTGTCAACTGAAGCTTTCTTT. Translated: CASSRDRVSTEAFF. This sequence joins TRBV4-1 and TRBJ1-1; 9 bases line up with TRBD1. The J segment lost 5 bases and the V segment lost 4 bases, leaving 5 bases of the junction unmatched. Germline assignment: CDR1 MGHRA and CDR2 YSYEKL. This CDR3 comprises 14 residues.

This clonotype occurred many times. The chain combines TRBV9 with TRBJ2-1; 9 bases agree with TRBD2. Germline CDR1 and CDR2: SGDLS and YYNGEE. CDR3 length: 18 amino acids. V lost 0 bases to trimming and J lost 4 bases; unmatched junction nucleotides: 11. CDR3 sequence: CASSVGPTSGSRYNEQFF. The CDR3 region has the DNA TGTGCCAGCAGCGTAGGTCCTACTAGCGGGTCAAGATACAATGAGCAGTTCTTC.

Ten or more counts support this clonotype. This chain uses TRBV5-1 with TRBJ2-2; TRBD2 might be the D (6 bases). The ends were cut back, 4 bases at V and 6 bases at J, with 19 bases in the middle. Germline V lookup: CDR1 SGHRS, CDR2 YFSETQ. The CDR3 runs 16 residues. CDR3 in amino acids: CASSLGGAEKAGELFF. The CDR3 DNA sequence: TGCGCCAGCAGCCTGGGGGGAGCGGAAAAGGCCGGGGAGCTGTTTTTT.

This clonotype was detected ten times or more. The chain links TRBV27 to TRBJ1-5, with a possible D match to TRBD1 (5 bases). There are 15 residues in the CDR3. Per germline, CDR1 MNHEY and CDR2 SMNVEV (reference sequence). V gave up 5 bases and J gave up 2 bases, with 13 bases separating them. The CDR3 bases are TGTGCCAGCAGTCTAGGGGATCCCGGCAATCAGCCCCAGCATTTT. Its protein is CASSLGDPGNQPQHF.

This clonotype was counted only a few times. The rearrangement joins TRBV20-1 to TRBJ2-7; perhaps D is TRBD1 or TRBD2 (7 bases each). This CDR3 contains 12 residues. Trimming took off 6 bases at V and 2 bases at J, with 11 bases between the two ends. CDR1 DFQATT and CDR2 SNEGSKA come from the germline V gene (reference sequence). The CDR3 nucleotides read TGCAGTGCGTCAGGGGGGGCCTACGAGCAGTACTTC. Translated, it gives CSASGGAYEQYF.

This clonotype was recorded many times. The genes are TRBV5-1 and TRBJ2-1; either TRBD1 or TRBD2 may fit D (6 bases each). Germline CDR1 reads SGHRS; CDR2 reads YFSETQ. V lost 0 bases and J lost 6, with 16 bases in between. There are 16 residues in the CDR3. The CDR3 is CASSLAGGLQGNEQFF. Here the CDR3 DNA reads TGCGCCAGCAGCTTGGCCGGGGGCCTCCAAGGCAATGAGCAGTTCTTC.

This clonotype came up many times. The chain carries TRBV6-1 and TRBJ2-2; possibly TRBD1 or TRBD2 for D (5 bases each). With 11 bases removed from V and 4 bases from J, the gap between germline ends came to 20 bases. Germline assignment: CDR1 MNHNS and CDR2 SASEGT. The CDR3 consists of 15 residues. CDR3 in amino acids: CASQHSRGLTGELFF. The CDR3, as DNA: TGTGCCTCTCAACACTCCCGGGGCCTCACCGGGGAGCTGTTTTTT.

This clonotype was found a few times. This chain uses TRBV9 with TRBJ2-6; 7 nucleotides align to TRBD2. Per the germline V gene, CDR1 is SGDLS and CDR2 is YYNGEE. The trim removed 6 bases at V and 2 bases at J, leaving 8 bases unmatched. The CDR3 covers 16 residues. CDR3 protein: CASTSSGTAGANVLTF. CDR3 nucleotides: TGTGCCAGCACCTCTAGCGGTACCGCTGGGGCCAACGTCCTGACTTTC.

In its sample, this clonotype was seen many times. The chain has TRBV7-2 and TRBJ2-1, with D tentatively TRBD2 (5 bases). There are 15 residues in the CDR3. Germline CDR1 SGHTA, CDR2 FQGNSA. The V and J ends lost 5 bases and 5 bases respectively, with 16 bases between them. In nucleotides, the CDR3 is TGTGCCAGCAGCCGATTCGTCCAGAGGGACAATGAGCAGTTCTTC. This encodes CASSRFVQRDNEQFF. Variable domain in full (rest from reference TRBV7-2 and TRBJ2-1): GAGVSQSPSNKVTEKGKDVELRCDPISGHTALYWYRQSLGQGLEFLIYFQGNSAPDKSGLPSDRFSAERTGGSVSTLTIQRTQQEDSAVYLCASSRFVQRDNEQFFGPGTRLTVL.

To note about this clonotype: This may come from a read error, since a much larger clone is one base off. In this CDR3 the conserved last residue, phenylalanine or tryptophan, is missing, so a read error is likely. This rearrangement joins TRBV6-6 to TRBJ2-2; TRBD1 agrees at 7 bases. CDR1 is MNHNY, CDR2 SVGAGI, per germline (reference sequence). CDR3 length: 13 residues. Unmatched junction bases numbered 2, after V lost 6 bases and J lost 4 bases. The CDR3 region has the DNA TGTGCCAGCAGGACAGGGTTCACCGGGGAGCTGTTTTTA. This sequence encodes CASRTGFTGELFL.

This clonotype has only a few counts. V usage is TRBV4-1 and J usage is TRBJ2-3; D is uncertain. Per germline, CDR1 MGHRA and CDR2 YSYEKL. V was clipped by 5 bases and J by 6 bases, with 18 bases between them. The CDR3 length is 15 residues. CDR3 coding DNA: TGCGCCAGCAGCTGGGTGGGCGGATCTGGGGATACGCAGTATTTT. Translated, it gives CASSWVGGSGDTQYF.